The 7 T cell receptor beta chains below all came from one sample that was sequenced in a study of cytomegalovirus exposure and HLA in healthy donors. This PCR relied on a set of 60 Vbeta primers and 13 Jbeta primers. This table comes from immunoSEQ multiplex PCR, and its TCRdb copy is limited to in-frame clones, with some not included. The sample consists of about 98,000 clones, about two thirds of them appearing once. Sequenced material: PBMCs. The receptors derive from a female donor in good health and CMV-seronegative.

V gene TRBV7-9 combines with J gene TRBJ2-4; D perhaps matches TRBD2 (6 bases). V lost 5 bases, J lost 7 bases, and 15 bases lay in between. Germline values: CDR1 SEHNR, CDR2 FQNEAQ (reference sequence). This CDR3 region has 14 residues. In DNA, the CDR3 is TGTGCCAGCAGCCAGCGGGTAGGGAGTAACATTCAGTACTTC. Translated, it gives CASSQRVGSNIQYF.

The CDR3 loop reads CASSPPTGLAGELFF. In nucleotides, the CDR3 is TGTGCCAGCTCACCACCGACAGGGCTGGCCGGGGAGCTGTTTTTT. The chain uses TRBV18 and TRBJ2-2, with 7 bases lining up with TRBD1. Germline V gene sequence: CDR1 KGHSH, CDR2 LQKENI. Trimming cost V 0 bases and J 6 bases; bases outside gene matches: 4. The CDR3 runs 15 residues.

The V gene is TRBV28, the J gene TRBJ2-7; TRBD1 might be the D (6 bases). The CDR3 covers 14 residues. Germline values: CDR1 MDHEN, CDR2 SYDVKM. V gave up 5 bases and J gave up 5 bases, with 16 bases separating them. The CDR3 DNA sequence: TGTGCCAGCAGTACCACAGGGCTTGGCCACGAGCAGTACTTC. Its protein is CASSTTGLGHEQYF.

This clone showed up just once. The rearrangement joins TRBV6-5 to TRBJ1-1; TRBD1 might be the D (5 bases). Per the germline V gene, CDR1 is MNHEY and CDR2 is SVGAGI. This CDR3 is 14 amino acids long. V dropped 2 bases and J dropped 3 bases, with 10 bases sitting between them. The CDR3 sequence is CASSYVPGDTEAFF. As DNA, the CDR3 is TGTGCCAGCAGTTACGTGCCGGGGGACACTGAAGCTTTCTTT.

This chain connects TRBV6-1 to TRBJ1-1, with D possibly being TRBD1 (6 bases). CDR3 length: 13 amino acids. Trimming shortened V by 6 bases and J by 0 bases, and 8 bases separated the two germline ends. The germline V gene encodes CDR1 MNHNS and CDR2 SASEGT. The CDR3 DNA reads as TGTGCCAGCAGCAGGACAGTGAACACTGAAGCTTTCTTT. Its protein product is CASSRTVNTEAFF.

The sample holds one count of this clone. The chain is built from TRBV7-2 and TRBJ2-7; D not resolved. Trimming pared 5 bases from V and 0 bases from J, leaving 8 bases between. Germline loops: CDR1 SGHTA, CDR2 FQGNSA. The CDR3 totals 13 residues. CDR3 sequence reads: CASSLGHSYEQYF. The DNA of the CDR3 is TGTGCCAGCAGCCTGGGCCACTCCTACGAGCAGTACTTC.

Only a few counts were recorded for this clone. This chain links TRBV2 with TRBJ1-5; 7 positions match TRBD1. V was pared by 2 bases and J by 5 bases, with 3 bases of the junction left unmatched. Per the germline V gene, CDR1 is SNHLY and CDR2 is FYNNEI. The CDR3 extends over 14 amino acids. CDR3 sequence reads: CASSESRGHQPQHF. CDR3 DNA sequence: TGTGCCAGCAGTGAATCAAGGGGGCATCAGCCCCAGCATTTT.